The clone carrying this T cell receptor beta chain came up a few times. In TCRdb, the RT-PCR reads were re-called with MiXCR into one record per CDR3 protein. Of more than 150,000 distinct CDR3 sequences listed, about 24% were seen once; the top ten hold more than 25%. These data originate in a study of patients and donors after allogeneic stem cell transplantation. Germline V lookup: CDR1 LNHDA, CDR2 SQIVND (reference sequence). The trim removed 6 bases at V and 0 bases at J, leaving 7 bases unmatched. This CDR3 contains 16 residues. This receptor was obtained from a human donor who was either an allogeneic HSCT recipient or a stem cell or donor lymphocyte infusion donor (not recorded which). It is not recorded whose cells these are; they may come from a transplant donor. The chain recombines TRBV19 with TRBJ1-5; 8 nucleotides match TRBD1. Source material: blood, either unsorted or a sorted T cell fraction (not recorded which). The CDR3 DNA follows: TGTGCCAGTAGCCAAAGACAGGGGTATAGCAATCAGCCCCAGCATTTT. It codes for CASSQRQGYSNQPQHF.